This T cell receptor beta chain was documented in a study of T cell responses to AZD1222 COVID-19 vaccine. Study-wide points: Nearly half of spike-specific TCRs reportedly target variant regions that are unmutated in the B.1.351 and B.1.1.7 variants.

The CDR3 contains 14 residues. Germline trimming cut 2 bases from V and 6 bases from J; bases unmatched to any gene: 4. Per germline, CDR1 MNHEY and CDR2 SVGAGI. Repertoires were generated with immunoSEQ multiplex PCR, while TCRdb's copy carries only in-frame clones and drops some. This sample has about 120,000 clones, with 85% to 90% found just once. This clone was detected once. The antigen remains undetermined. The sample consisted of peripheral blood, taken 28 days after the second AZD1222 dose. The chain employs TRBV6-5 and TRBJ1-2; TRBD1 agrees at 9 bases. This receptor was identified in an adult who received the AZD1222 COVID-19 vaccine. DNA for the CDR3: TGTGCCAGCAGTTACGACAGGGGGAAAGATGGCTACACCTTC. Translating gives CASSYDRGKDGYTF.